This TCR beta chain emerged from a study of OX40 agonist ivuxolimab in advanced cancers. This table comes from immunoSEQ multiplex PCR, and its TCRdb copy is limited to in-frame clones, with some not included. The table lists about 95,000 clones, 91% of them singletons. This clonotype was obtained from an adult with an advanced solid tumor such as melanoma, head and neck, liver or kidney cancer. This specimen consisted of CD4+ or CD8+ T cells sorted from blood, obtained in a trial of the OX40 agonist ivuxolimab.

The CDR3 reads CASARVLSYEQYF. The CDR3 DNA reads as TGTGCCAGCGCGAGGGTCCTCTCCTACGAGCAGTACTTC. The chain carries TRBV7-2 and TRBJ2-7; maybe TRBD2 (5 bases). The CDR3 spans 13 residues. Between the trimmed V and J ends, which lost 8 bases and 0 bases, there was a span of 11 bases. Germline loops: CDR1 SGHTA, CDR2 FQGNSA.